This TCR beta chain was documented in a study of T cell repertoires in cytomegalovirus infection. TCRdb passed the reads through MiXCR, listing each CDR3 protein once. The sample consists of a few hundred thousand distinct CDR3 sequences, around 15% of them appearing once. This CDR3 spans 14 amino acids. From germline, CDR1 is SGHAT and CDR2 FQNNGV. With 5 bases removed from V and 6 bases from J, the gap between germline ends came to 14 bases. This clonotype has only a few counts. Its specificity is not known. Study-level points and caveats: In two of eight donors, the top clonotype was HLA-C-restricted CMV-specific.

The clonotype originates from a human donor in good health (CMV status not recorded). Some clones in this sample may be carry-over from other donors' samples. The sample was CD8+ T cells from PBMCs. The rearrangement joins TRBV11-2 to TRBJ2-1, with a tentative D call TRBD1 (5 bases). The CDR3 DNA is TGTGCCAGCAGCCCTCTCTACGACAGCAATGAGCAGTTCTTC. It specifies CASSPLYDSNEQFF. Full variable domain (rest looked up from reference TRBV11-2 and TRBJ2-1): EAGVAQSPRYKIIEKRQSVAFWCNPISGHATLYWYQQILGQGPKLLIQFQNNGVVDDSQLPKDRFSAERLKGVDSTLKIQPAKLEDSAVYLCASSPLYDSNEQFFGPGTRLTVL.